This T cell receptor beta chain was sequenced for a study of identical twins' blood T cells. General study findings and limits: Twins shared about as many clonotypes as their cloneset sizes predicted.

The CDR3 runs to 13 residues. V was trimmed by 3 bases and J by 7 bases, leaving 10 bases between them. One entry per CDR3 protein results from TCRdb running MiXCR on the 5' RACE reads. The sample lists a few hundred thousand distinct CDR3 sequences, 28% seen once, with roughly 6.1% in the top ten. Notes on this clonotype: Its antigen is not known.

This chain joins TRBV12-3 or TRBV12-4 and TRBJ1-5; the D is unclear. The TCR comes from a woman between 18 and 49 years old in good health. The material sequenced was PBMCs. The CDR3 region has the DNA TGTGCCAGCAGTTTCGGATTAGGGCAGCCCCAGCATTTT. This translates into CASSFGLGQPQHF.